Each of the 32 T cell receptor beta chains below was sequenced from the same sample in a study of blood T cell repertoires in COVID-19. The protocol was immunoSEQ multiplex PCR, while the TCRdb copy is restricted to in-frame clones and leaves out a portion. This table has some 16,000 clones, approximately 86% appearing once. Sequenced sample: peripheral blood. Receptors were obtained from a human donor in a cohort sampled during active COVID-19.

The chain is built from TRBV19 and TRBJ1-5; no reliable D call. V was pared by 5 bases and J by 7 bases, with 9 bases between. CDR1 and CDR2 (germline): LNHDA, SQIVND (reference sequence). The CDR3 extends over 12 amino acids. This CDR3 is CASSRGEQPQHF. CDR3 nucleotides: TGTGCCAGTAGTCGGGGAGAACAGCCCCAGCATTTT.

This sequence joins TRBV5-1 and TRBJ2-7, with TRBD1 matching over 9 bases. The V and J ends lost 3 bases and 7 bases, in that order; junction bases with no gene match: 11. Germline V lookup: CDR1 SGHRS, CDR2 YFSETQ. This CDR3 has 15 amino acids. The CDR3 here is CASSSVVDRGKEQYF. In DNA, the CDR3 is TGCGCCAGCAGCTCGGTAGTCGACAGGGGGAAGGAGCAGTACTTC.

This CDR3 is CASRGLSYNEQFF. In DNA form, the CDR3 reads TGTGCCAGCAGGGGCCTCTCCTACAATGAGCAGTTCTTC. The gene calls are TRBV14 and TRBJ2-1; D not certain. Trimming pared 6 bases from V and 0 bases from J, leaving 6 bases between. CDR3 size: 13 residues. From germline, CDR1 is SGHDN and CDR2 FVKESK.

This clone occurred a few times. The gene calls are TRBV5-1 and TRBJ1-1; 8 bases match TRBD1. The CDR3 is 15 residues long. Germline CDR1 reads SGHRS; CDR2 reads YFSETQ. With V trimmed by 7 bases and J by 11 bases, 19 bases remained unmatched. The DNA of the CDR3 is TGCGCCAGCGGACCCTCAGGGGGCCATGATCGGGAGGCTTTCTTT. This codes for CASGPSGGHDREAFF.

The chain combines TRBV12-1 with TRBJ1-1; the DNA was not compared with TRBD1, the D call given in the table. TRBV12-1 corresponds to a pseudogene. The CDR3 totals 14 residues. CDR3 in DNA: TGTGCTAAAAACAGGGGGCCCATGAACACTGAAGCTTTCTTT. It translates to CAKNRGPMNTEAFF.

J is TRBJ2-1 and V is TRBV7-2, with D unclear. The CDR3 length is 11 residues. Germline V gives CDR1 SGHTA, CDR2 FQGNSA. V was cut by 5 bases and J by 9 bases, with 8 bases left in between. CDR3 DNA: TGTGCCAGCAGCCCTCGGAGTGAGCAGTTCTTC. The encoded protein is CASSPRSEQFF.

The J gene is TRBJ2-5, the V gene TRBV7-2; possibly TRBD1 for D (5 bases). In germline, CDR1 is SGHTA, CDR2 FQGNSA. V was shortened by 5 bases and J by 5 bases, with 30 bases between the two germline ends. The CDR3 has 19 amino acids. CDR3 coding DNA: TGTGCCAGCAGCCCCCAACGACAGAGTAAGGGGTCCCCGGGTGAGACCCAGTACTTC. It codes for CASSPQRQSKGSPGETQYF.

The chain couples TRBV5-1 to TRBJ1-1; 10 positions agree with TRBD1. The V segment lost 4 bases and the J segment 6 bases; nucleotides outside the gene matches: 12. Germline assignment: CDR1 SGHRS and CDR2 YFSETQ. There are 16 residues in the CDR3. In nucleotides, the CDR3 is TGCGCCAGCAGCGTCAACACGGGACAGGGGACGTCTGAAGCTTTCTTT. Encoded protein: CASSVNTGQGTSEAFF.

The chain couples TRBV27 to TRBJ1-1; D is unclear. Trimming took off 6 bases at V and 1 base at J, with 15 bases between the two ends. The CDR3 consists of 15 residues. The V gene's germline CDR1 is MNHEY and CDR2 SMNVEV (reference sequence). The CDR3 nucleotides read TGTGCCAGCAGCCCCGGAGGGTTGGGGAACACTGAAGCTTTCTTT. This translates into CASSPGGLGNTEAFF.

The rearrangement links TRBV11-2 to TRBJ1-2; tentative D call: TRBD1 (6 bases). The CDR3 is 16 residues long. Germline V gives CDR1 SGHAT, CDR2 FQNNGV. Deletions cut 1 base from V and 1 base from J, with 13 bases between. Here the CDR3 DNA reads TGTGCCAGCAGCTTAGTTGCAGGGGAACTTAACTATGGCTACACCTTC. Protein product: CASSLVAGELNYGYTF.

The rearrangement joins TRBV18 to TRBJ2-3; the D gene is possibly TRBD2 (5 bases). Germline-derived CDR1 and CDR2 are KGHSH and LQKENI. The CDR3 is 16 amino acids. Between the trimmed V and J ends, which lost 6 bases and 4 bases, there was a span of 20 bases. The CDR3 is CASSPLLPEVADTQYF. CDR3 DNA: TGTGCCAGCTCGCCTCTGCTCCCGGAGGTAGCAGATACGCAGTATTTT.

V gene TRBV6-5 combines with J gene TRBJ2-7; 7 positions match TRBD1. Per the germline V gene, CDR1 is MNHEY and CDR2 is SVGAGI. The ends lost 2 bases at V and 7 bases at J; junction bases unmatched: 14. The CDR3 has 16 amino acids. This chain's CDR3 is CASSYTRGSTSEEQYF. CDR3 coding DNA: TGTGCCAGCAGTTACACCAGGGGGAGTACGTCTGAAGAGCAGTACTTC.

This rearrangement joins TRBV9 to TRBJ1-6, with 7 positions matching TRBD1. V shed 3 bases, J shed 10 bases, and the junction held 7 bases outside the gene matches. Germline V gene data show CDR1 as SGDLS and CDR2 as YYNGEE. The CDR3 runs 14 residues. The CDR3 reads CASSDRQGRSPLHF. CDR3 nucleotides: TGTGCCAGCAGCGATCGACAGGGTCGGTCACCCCTCCACTTT.

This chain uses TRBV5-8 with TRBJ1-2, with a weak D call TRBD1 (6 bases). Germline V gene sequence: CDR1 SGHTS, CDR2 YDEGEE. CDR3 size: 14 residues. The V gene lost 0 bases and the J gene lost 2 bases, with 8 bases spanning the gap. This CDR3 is CASSLGQVNYGYTF. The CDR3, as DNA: TGTGCCAGCAGCTTGGGACAGGTGAACTATGGCTACACCTTC.

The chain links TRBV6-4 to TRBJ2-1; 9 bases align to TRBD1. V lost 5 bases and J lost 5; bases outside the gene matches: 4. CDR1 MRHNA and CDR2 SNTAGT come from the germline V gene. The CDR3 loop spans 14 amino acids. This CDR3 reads CASSSGQGNNEQFF. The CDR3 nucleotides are TGTGCCAGCAGTTCGGGACAGGGAAACAATGAGCAGTTCTTC.

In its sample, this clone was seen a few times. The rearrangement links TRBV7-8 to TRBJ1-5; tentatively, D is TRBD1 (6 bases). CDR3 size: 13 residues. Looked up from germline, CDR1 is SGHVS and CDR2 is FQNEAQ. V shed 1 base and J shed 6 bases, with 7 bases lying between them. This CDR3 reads CASSLVGGQPQHF. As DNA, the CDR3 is TGTGCCAGCAGCTTAGTAGGGGGTCAGCCCCAGCATTTT.

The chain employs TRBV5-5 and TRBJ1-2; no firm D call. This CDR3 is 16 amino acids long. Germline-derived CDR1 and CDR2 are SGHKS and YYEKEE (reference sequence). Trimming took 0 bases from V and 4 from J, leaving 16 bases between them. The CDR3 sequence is CASSLAIVVYSYGYTF. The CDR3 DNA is TGTGCCAGCAGCTTGGCCATTGTGGTTTACAGCTATGGCTACACCTTC. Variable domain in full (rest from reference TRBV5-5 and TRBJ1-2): DAGVTQSPTHLIKTRGQQVTLRCSPISGHKSVSWYQQVLGQGPQFIFQYYEKEERGRGNFPDRFSARQFPNYSSELNVNALLLGDSALYLCASSLAIVVYSYGYTFGSGTRLTVV.

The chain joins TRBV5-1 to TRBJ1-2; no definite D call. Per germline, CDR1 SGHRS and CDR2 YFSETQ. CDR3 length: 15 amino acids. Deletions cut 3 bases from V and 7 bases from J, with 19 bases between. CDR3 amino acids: CASSSYTGDGGGYTF. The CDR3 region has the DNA TGCGCCAGCAGCTCATACACCGGGGATGGCGGTGGCTACACCTTC.

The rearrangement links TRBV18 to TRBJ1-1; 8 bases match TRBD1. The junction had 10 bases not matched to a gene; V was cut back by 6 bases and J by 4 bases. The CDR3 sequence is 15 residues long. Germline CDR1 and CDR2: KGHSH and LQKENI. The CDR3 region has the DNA TGTGCCAGCTCCGACCTAGGACAGGGTGGCACTGAAGCTTTCTTT. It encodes CASSDLGQGGTEAFF.

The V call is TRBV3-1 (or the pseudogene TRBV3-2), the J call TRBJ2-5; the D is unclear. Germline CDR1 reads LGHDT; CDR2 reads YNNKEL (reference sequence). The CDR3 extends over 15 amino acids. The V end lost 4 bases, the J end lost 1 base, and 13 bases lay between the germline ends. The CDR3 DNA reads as TGTGCCAGCAGCCCTTCTCTAGAGGCCCAAGAGACCCAGTACTTC. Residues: CASSPSLEAQETQYF.

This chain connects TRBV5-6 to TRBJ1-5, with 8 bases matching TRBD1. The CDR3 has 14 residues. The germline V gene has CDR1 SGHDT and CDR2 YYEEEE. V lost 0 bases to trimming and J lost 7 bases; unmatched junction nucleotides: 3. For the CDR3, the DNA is TGTGCCAGCAGCTTGGTCGGACAGGGCCAGCCCCAGCATTTT. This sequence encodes CASSLVGQGQPQHF. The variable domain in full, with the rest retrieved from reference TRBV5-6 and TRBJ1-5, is DAGVTQSPTHLIKTRGQQVTLRCSPKSGHDTVSWYQQALGQGPQFIFQYYEEEERQRGNFPDRFSGHQFPNYSSELNVNALLLGDSALYLCASSLVGQGQPQHFGDGTRLSIL.

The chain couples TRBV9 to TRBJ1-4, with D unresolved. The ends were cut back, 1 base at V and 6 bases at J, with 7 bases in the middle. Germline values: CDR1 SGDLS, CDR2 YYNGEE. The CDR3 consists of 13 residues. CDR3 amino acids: CASSVSGDEKLFF. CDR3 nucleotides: TGTGCCAGCAGCGTATCCGGGGATGAAAAACTGTTTTTT. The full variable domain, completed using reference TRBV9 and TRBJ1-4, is DSGVTQTPKHLITATGQRVTLRCSPRSGDLSVYWYQQSLDQGLQFLIQYYNGEERAKGNILERFSAQQFPDLHSELNLSSLELGDSALYFCASSVSGDEKLFFGSGTQLSVL.

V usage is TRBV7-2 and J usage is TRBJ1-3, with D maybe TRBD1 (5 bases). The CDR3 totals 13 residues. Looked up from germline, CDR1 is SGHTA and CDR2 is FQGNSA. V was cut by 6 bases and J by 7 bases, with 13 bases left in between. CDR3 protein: CASRGAISNTIYF. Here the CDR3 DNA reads TGTGCCAGCAGAGGGGCAATCTCCAACACCATATATTTT.

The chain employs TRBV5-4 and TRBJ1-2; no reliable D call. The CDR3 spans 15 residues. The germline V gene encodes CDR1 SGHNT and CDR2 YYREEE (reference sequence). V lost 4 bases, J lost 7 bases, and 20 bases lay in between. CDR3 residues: CASSPGGRRFFGYTF. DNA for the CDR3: TGTGCCAGCAGCCCCGGCGGGCGTAGGTTTTTTGGCTACACCTTC.

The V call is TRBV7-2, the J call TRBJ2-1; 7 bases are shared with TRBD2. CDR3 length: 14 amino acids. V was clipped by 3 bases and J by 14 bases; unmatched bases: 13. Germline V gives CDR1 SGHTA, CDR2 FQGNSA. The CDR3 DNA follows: TGTGCCAGCAGCTTCACTCGATCTCCGGGGGGAAAGTTCTTC. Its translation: CASSFTRSPGGKFF.

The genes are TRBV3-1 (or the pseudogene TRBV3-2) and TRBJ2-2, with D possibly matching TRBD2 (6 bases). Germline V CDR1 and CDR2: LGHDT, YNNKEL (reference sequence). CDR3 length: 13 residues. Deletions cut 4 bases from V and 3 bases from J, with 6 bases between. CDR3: CASSPGDTGELFF. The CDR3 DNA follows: TGTGCCAGCAGCCCGGGGGACACCGGGGAGCTGTTTTTT.

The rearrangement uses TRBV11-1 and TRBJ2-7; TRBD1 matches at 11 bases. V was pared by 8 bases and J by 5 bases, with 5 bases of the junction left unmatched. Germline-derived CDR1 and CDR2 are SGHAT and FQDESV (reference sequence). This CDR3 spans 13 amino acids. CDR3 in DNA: TGTGCCAGCGGGACAGGGGGTGGCAACGAGCAGTACTTC. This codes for CASGTGGGNEQYF.

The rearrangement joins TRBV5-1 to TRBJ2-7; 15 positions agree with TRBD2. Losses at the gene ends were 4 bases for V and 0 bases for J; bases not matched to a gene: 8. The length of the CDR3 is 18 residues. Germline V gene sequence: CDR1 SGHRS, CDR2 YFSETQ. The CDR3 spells CASSIGTSGGTASYEQYF. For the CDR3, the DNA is TGCGCCAGCAGCATCGGGACTAGCGGGGGGACCGCCTCCTACGAGCAGTACTTC.

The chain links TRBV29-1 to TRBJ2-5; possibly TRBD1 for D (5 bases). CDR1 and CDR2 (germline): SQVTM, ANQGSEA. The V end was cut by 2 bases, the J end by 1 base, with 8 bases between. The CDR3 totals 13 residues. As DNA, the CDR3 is TGCAGCGTTGAATCAGGGATCCAAGAGACCCAGTACTTC. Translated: CSVESGIQETQYF.

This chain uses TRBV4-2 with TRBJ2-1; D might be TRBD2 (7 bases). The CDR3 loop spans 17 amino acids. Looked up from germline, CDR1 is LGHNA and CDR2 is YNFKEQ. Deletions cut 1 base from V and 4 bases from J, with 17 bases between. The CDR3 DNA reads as TGTGCCAGCAGCCAAGCTCCGACGAGGGGGGGATACAATGAGCAGTTCTTC. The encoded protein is CASSQAPTRGGYNEQFF.

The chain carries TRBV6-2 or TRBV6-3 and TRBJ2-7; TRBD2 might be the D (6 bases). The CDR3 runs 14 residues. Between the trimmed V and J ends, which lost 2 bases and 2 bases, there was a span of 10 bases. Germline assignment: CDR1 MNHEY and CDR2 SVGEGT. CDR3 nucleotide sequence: TGTGCCAGCAGTTACGTCGGGGGACCCTACGAGCAGTACTTC. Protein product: CASSYVGGPYEQYF.

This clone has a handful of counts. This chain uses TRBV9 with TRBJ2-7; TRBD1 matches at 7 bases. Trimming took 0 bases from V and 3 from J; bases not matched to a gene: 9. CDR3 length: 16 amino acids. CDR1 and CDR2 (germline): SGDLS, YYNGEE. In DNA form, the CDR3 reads TGTGCCAGCAGCGTAGGGGGGACAGAGCCGGGCTACGAGCAGTACTTC. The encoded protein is CASSVGGTEPGYEQYF.